This entry features one TCR beta chain sequence. This entry comes from a study of blood T cell repertoires in COVID-19. Overall study: The origin of the acute and convalescent COVID-19 samples was the United States, Italy and Spain.

Two negative PCRs, clearance, or symptom resolution were required of recovered Cohort 3 donors. The repertoire was sequenced with immunoSEQ multiplex PCR; TCRdb's copy has only in-frame clones and lacks some. Of about 300,000 clones in the sample, about nine tenths were seen once. Germline V CDR1 and CDR2: MGHRA, YSYEKL. The CDR3 is 15 amino acids. V gave up 4 bases and J gave up 5 bases, with 16 bases separating them. The clonotype comes from a man between 25 and 39 years old who had recovered from COVID-19. The chain is built from TRBV4-1 and TRBJ2-3; D may be TRBD2 (6 bases). The sequencing input was PBMCs or T cells enriched from blood (not recorded which). As DNA, the CDR3 is TGCGCCAGCAGCCTCATATTTAGCGGTGGAGATACGCAGTATTTT. Translation: CASSLIFSGGDTQYF.